The rows below give T cell receptor beta chains drawn from one sample of a study of blood T cell repertoires in COVID-19. TCRdb's table, derived via immunoSEQ multiplex PCR, lists solely in-frame clones and lacks some. The profile shows fewer than 110,000 clones, approximately 88% of them singletons. Sequencing was carried out using peripheral blood. These receptor sequences come from a human donor in a cohort sampled during active COVID-19. Both conserved end residues are part of each CDR3. The D gene is left open where the match is weak. Not all rows give a size; the values are once, few, many and, for expanded clones, a class.

J: TRBJ1-5; D: NA; size: NA; V: TRBV7-8; CDR3: CASSPLRDNSNQPQHF; DNA: TGTGCCAGCAGCCCACTCCGGGACAATAGCAATCAGCCCCAGCATTTT
J: TRBJ1-5; D: NA; size: many; V: TRBV11-2; CDR3: CASSFFGKIALQPQHF; DNA: TGTGCCAGCAGCTTTTTCGGGAAGATAGCTCTGCAGCCCCAGCATTTT
J: TRBJ1-6; D: NA; size: NA; V: TRBV7-2; CDR3: CASSLDRHPNSPLHF; DNA: TGTGCCAGCAGCTTAGATAGACACCCGAATTCACCCCTCCACTTT
J: TRBJ2-7; D: NA; size: NA; V: TRBV6-5; CDR3: CASTPTGNHEQYF; DNA: TGTGCCAGCACCCCAACAGGAAACCACGAGCAGTACTTC
J: TRBJ1-2; D: TRBD1; size: few; V: TRBV5-1; CDR3: CASSPGTGYGYTF; DNA: TGCGCCAGCAGTCCCGGGACAGGTTATGGCTACACCTTC
J: TRBJ1-2; D: NA; size: NA; V: TRBV6-1; CDR3: CASSEARPGLDGYTF; DNA: TGTGCCAGCAGTGAAGCGCGTCCAGGGTTAGATGGCTACACCTTC
J: TRBJ1-1; D: NA; size: NA; V: TRBV19; CDR3: CASHTTTDPEAFF; DNA: TGTGCCAGCCATACCACGACAGACCCTGAAGCTTTCTTT
J: TRBJ1-1; D: TRBD1; size: NA; V: TRBV6-6; CDR3: CASSDPGQGNTEAFF; DNA: TGTGCCAGCAGTGATCCGGGACAGGGCAACACTGAAGCTTTCTTT
J: TRBJ1-5; D: TRBD1; size: few; V: TRBV7-9; CDR3: CASSLAGQANQPQHF; DNA: TGTGCCAGCAGCTTAGCGGGACAGGCAAATCAGCCCCAGCATTTT
J: TRBJ1-1; D: NA; size: NA; V: TRBV5-1; CDR3: CASSPLGGLDTEAFF; DNA: TGCGCCAGCAGCCCCCTGGGGGGGTTGGACACTGAAGCTTTCTTT
J: TRBJ1-4; D: TRBD1; size: NA; V: TRBV9; CDR3: CASSLQGADNEKLFF; DNA: TGTGCCAGCAGCTTACAGGGGGCGGATAATGAAAAACTGTTTTTT
J: TRBJ2-3; D: TRBD1; size: NA; V: TRBV19; CDR3: CASSTGQARATDTQYF; DNA: TGTGCCAGTAGTACCGGACAGGCGAGGGCCACAGATACGCAGTATTTT
J: TRBJ2-5; D: TRBD2; size: NA; V: TRBV7-2; CDR3: CASSHGGAGETQYF; DNA: TGTGCCAGCAGCCACGGGGGGGCCGGAGAGACCCAGTACTTC
J: TRBJ2-5; D: TRBD2; size: NA; V: TRBV9; CDR3: CASSVGLAGGEETQYF; DNA: TGTGCCAGCAGCGTAGGGCTAGCGGGGGGGGAAGAGACCCAGTACTTC
J: TRBJ1-5; D: TRBD1; size: NA; V: TRBV19; CDR3: CASSIGPGQGNQPQHF; DNA: TGTGCCAGTAGTATAGGGCCGGGACAGGGGAACCAGCCCCAGCATTTT
J: TRBJ2-1; D: TRBD2; size: NA; V: TRBV6-1; CDR3: CASSEFTSGEHNEQFF; DNA: TGTGCCAGCAGTGAATTCACTAGCGGGGAGCACAATGAGCAGTTCTTC
J: TRBJ2-3; D: TRBD2; size: NA; V: TRBV7-8; CDR3: CASKAGYGGAVDTQYF; DNA: TGTGCCAGCAAGGCTGGTTACGGGGGGGCTGTAGATACGCAGTATTTT
J: TRBJ2-7; D: TRBD1; size: NA; V: TRBV5-1; CDR3: CASSFNSPGGPPSYEQYF; DNA: TGCGCCAGCAGTTTTAATAGTCCAGGGGGTCCCCCCTCCTACGAGCAGTACTTC
J: TRBJ2-2; D: TRBD1; size: NA; V: TRBV4-3; CDR3: CASSQEGPARGPLWGELFF; DNA: TGCGCCAGCAGCCAAGAAGGGCCCGCCAGGGGGCCCCTTTGGGGGGAGCTGTTTTTT
J: TRBJ1-1; D: NA; size: NA; V: TRBV19; CDR3: CASNPPAGATEAFF; DNA: TGTGCCAGTAACCCACCCGCGGGGGCCACTGAAGCTTTCTTT
J: TRBJ1-5; D: TRBD1; size: NA; V: TRBV2; CDR3: CASSEGRTGRRQPQHF; DNA: TGTGCCAGCTCCGAAGGGAGGACAGGGAGGCGCCAGCCCCAGCATTTT
J: TRBJ1-2; D: TRBD1; size: few; V: TRBV6-6; CDR3: CASSRTGVAGYGYTF; DNA: TGTGCCAGCAGTCGGACAGGGGTAGCTGGCTATGGCTACACCTTC
J: TRBJ2-7; D: NA; size: NA; V: TRBV7-9; CDR3: CASSPTKSTIYEQYF; DNA: TGTGCCAGCAGCCCCACGAAGTCCACAATCTACGAGCAGTACTTC
J: TRBJ2-1; D: TRBD2; size: NA; V: TRBV6-2/TRBV6-3; CDR3: CASSPPGAGGRNEQFF; DNA: TGTGCCAGCAGTCCCCCGGGAGCGGGGGGCCGAAATGAGCAGTTCTTC
J: TRBJ2-4; D: TRBD1; size: NA; V: TRBV5-1; CDR3: CASNTGDRVENIQYF; DNA: TGCGCCAGCAATACTGGGGACAGGGTTGAAAACATTCAGTACTTC
J: TRBJ2-7; D: TRBD2; size: once; V: TRBV5-1; CDR3: CASSPGGFYEQYF; DNA: TGCGCCAGCAGCCCGGGGGGTTTTTACGAGCAGTACTTC